The 27 T cell receptor beta chains below come from one sample, sequenced in a study of cytomegalovirus exposure and HLA in healthy donors. Assay: immunoSEQ multiplex PCR; the TCRdb copy retains only in-frame clones and omits some. The data show around 150,000 clones, approximately 89% seen once. The sample consisted of PBMCs. Source of these receptors: a man between 18 and 35 years old in good health and CMV-seropositive.

The chain links TRBV11-2 to TRBJ2-1, with 9 bases fitting TRBD1. Unmatched junction bases numbered 11, after V lost 1 base and J lost 7 bases. CDR1 is SGHAT, CDR2 FQNNGV, per germline. This CDR3 has 17 residues. This CDR3 is CASSLAGTGLGWNEQFF. CDR3 sequence (DNA): TGTGCCAGCAGCTTAGCCGGGACAGGGTTGGGCTGGAATGAGCAGTTCTTC.

The chain is built from TRBV13 and TRBJ2-7; a possible D gene is TRBD1 (7 bases). Germline loops: CDR1 PRHDT, CDR2 FYEKMQ (reference sequence). This CDR3 comprises 14 residues. Trimming stripped 3 bases from V and 3 bases from J, with 12 bases between. The CDR3 bases are TGTGCCAGCAGCTTGACAGGGAGGATCTACGAGCAGTACTTC. Encoded protein: CASSLTGRIYEQYF. Variable domain in full (rest from reference TRBV13 and TRBJ2-7): AAGVIQSPRHLIKEKRETATLKCYPIPRHDTVYWYQQGPGQDPQFLISFYEKMQSDKGSIPDRFSAQQFSDYHSELNMSSLELGDSALYFCASSLTGRIYEQYFGPGTRLTVT.

The chain joins TRBV6-1 to TRBJ2-2, with 7 nucleotides matching TRBD1. CDR1 and CDR2 (germline): MNHNS, SASEGT. V trimming: 6 bases; J trimming: 6 bases; junction bases outside the gene matches: 7. This CDR3 region has 14 residues. In DNA, the CDR3 is TGTGCCAGCAGAGTTGAGGGGGCGGCCGGGGAGCTGTTTTTT. Protein: CASRVEGAAGELFF.

This chain uses TRBV28 with TRBJ1-2, with a possible D match to TRBD1 (5 bases). Trimming shortened V by 4 bases and J by 8 bases, and 14 bases separated the two germline ends. The germline CDR1 and CDR2 sequences are MDHEN and SYDVKM. The CDR3 length is 13 residues. The CDR3 sequence is CASSSGWAPGYTF. The CDR3 bases are TGTGCCAGCAGTTCAGGGTGGGCGCCAGGCTACACCTTC.

The chain uses TRBV18 and TRBJ1-2; D ambiguous. Trimming left V 6 bases short and J 7 bases short, with 15 bases between. Germline-derived CDR1 and CDR2 are KGHSH and LQKENI. This CDR3 is built from 13 residues. The CDR3: CASSPSGSAGYTF. DNA for the CDR3: TGTGCCAGCTCCCCGAGTGGTTCTGCTGGCTACACCTTC.

The table lists this clone with a count of one. J is TRBJ2-1 and V is TRBV7-2; the match to TRBD2 covers 11 bases. The CDR3 consists of 19 residues. Germline assignment: CDR1 SGHTA and CDR2 FQGNSA. J was trimmed by 7 bases and V by 4 bases; bases with no gene match: 18. The CDR3 DNA follows: TGTGCCAGCAGCTCGACTAGCGGGAATATGTGGGGGGCCCTGAATGAGCAGTTCTTC. Translated: CASSSTSGNMWGALNEQFF.

The V call is TRBV6-1, the J call TRBJ2-1; 7 bases are a match to TRBD1. The CDR3 runs 10 residues. Germline CDR1 and CDR2: MNHNS and SASEGT. The V gene end was trimmed by 7 bases and the J gene end by 12 bases; junction bases not matched to a gene: 3. For the CDR3, the DNA is TGTGCCAGCAAAGGGACAGTGCAGTTCTTC. It translates to CASKGTVQFF.

The chain recombines TRBV7-3 with TRBJ2-1, with TRBD2 identical over 7 bases. There are 13 residues in the CDR3. V shed 4 bases and J 9 bases; nucleotides not matched to a gene: 6. The germline V gene encodes CDR1 SGHTA and CDR2 FQGTGA. CDR3 nucleotides: TGTGCCAGCAGCTCGTGGACTAGTTCTGAGCAGTTCTTC. Protein product: CASSSWTSSEQFF.

The V gene is TRBV4-1, the J gene TRBJ2-7, with 7 bases matching TRBD2. The CDR3 is 14 amino acids. Unmatched junction bases numbered 7, after V lost 5 bases and J lost 3 bases. From germline, CDR1 is MGHRA and CDR2 YSYEKL. CDR3 sequence (DNA): TGCGCCAGCAGCAGGGTGGTAGCGGGCTACGAGCAGTACTTC. Protein sequence: CASSRVVAGYEQYF.

The rearrangement joins TRBV5-1 to TRBJ1-1, with 7 positions matching TRBD1. With V trimmed by 2 bases and J by 6 bases, 7 bases remained unmatched. The CDR3 consists of 14 residues. Germline-derived CDR1 and CDR2 are SGHRS and YFSETQ. CDR3 region: CASSLTGESAEAFF. CDR3 sequence (DNA): TGCGCCAGCAGCTTAACAGGGGAATCGGCTGAAGCTTTCTTT.

This sequence joins TRBV7-9 and TRBJ2-7; the match to TRBD2 covers 12 bases. J was trimmed by 3 bases and V by 5 bases; bases with no gene match: 5. The CDR3 consists of 15 residues. The germline gives CDR1 SEHNR, CDR2 FQNEAQ (reference sequence). In nucleotides, the CDR3 is TGTGCCAGCAGCCCACCGGGACTAGCGGGCTACGAGCAGTACTTC. Its protein product is CASSPPGLAGYEQYF. Together with reference TRBV7-9 and TRBJ2-7, the CDR3 gives the full variable domain: DTGVSQNPRHKITKRGQNVTFRCDPISEHNRLYWYRQTLGQGPEFLTYFQNEAQLEKSRLLSDRFSAERPKGSFSTLEIQRTEQGDSAMYLCASSPPGLAGYEQYFGPGTRLTVT.

The chain joins TRBV5-1 to TRBJ2-3; D remains unclear. Trimming removed 1 base at V and 4 bases at J, with 4 bases between. Per the germline V gene, CDR1 is SGHRS and CDR2 is YFSETQ. This CDR3 is built from 12 residues. The CDR3 region is CASSLSADTQYF. CDR3 nucleotides: TGCGCCAGCAGCTTGTCCGCAGATACGCAGTATTTT.

J is TRBJ2-7 and V is TRBV27; the match to TRBD2 covers 9 bases. Losses at the gene ends were 2 bases for V and 2 bases for J; bases not matched to a gene: 7. The CDR3 sequence is 16 residues long. Germline V gene sequence: CDR1 MNHEY, CDR2 SMNVEV (reference sequence). CDR3: CASSLTLLAGTYEQYF. The CDR3, as DNA: TGTGCCAGCAGTTTAACCCTCCTAGCGGGGACCTACGAGCAGTACTTC.

The rearrangement links TRBV5-4 to TRBJ2-7; possibly TRBD2 for D (5 bases). Germline CDR1 SGHNT, CDR2 YYREEE (reference sequence). This CDR3 has 15 amino acids. Trimming pared 4 bases from V and 0 bases from J, leaving 14 bases between. The DNA of the CDR3 is TGTGCCAGCAGCCTAGCTGGGCGCAACTCCTACGAGCAGTACTTC. This translates into CASSLAGRNSYEQYF. The whole variable domain, remainder taken from reference TRBV5-4 and TRBJ2-7, is ETGVTQSPTHLIKTRGQQVTLRCSSQSGHNTVSWYQQALGQGPQFIFQYYREEENGRGNFPPRFSGLQFPNYSSELNVNALELDDSALYLCASSLAGRNSYEQYFGPGTRLTVT.

This rearrangement joins TRBV29-1 to TRBJ1-2; TRBD1 matches at 7 bases. The trim removed 4 bases at V and 5 bases at J, leaving 7 bases unmatched. Germline loops: CDR1 SQVTM, CDR2 ANQGSEA. CDR3 length equals 13 residues. CDR3 region: CSVAGTVMYGYTF. CDR3 sequence (DNA): TGCAGCGTTGCCGGGACAGTCATGTATGGCTACACCTTC.

This chain links TRBV7-9 with TRBJ1-4; D might be TRBD1 (5 bases). Germline CDR1 is SEHNR and CDR2 is FQNEAQ (reference sequence). The CDR3 is 15 residues long. V lost 5 bases and J 3 bases, leaving 13 bases between the germline ends. CDR3 protein: CASSPQGPANEKLFF. The DNA for the CDR3 is TGTGCCAGCAGCCCCCAGGGCCCGGCTAATGAAAAACTGTTTTTT.

The rearrangement joins TRBV18 to TRBJ2-7, with TRBD1 matching 9 bases. The trim removed 3 bases at V and 6 bases at J, leaving 6 bases unmatched. The CDR3 length is 14 residues. Germline-derived CDR1 and CDR2 are KGHSH and LQKENI. The CDR3 bases are TGTGCCAGCTCACCGTGGGACAGGGTGGGCGAGCAGTACTTC. It encodes CASSPWDRVGEQYF.

The chain recombines TRBV6-5 with TRBJ2-5, with D possibly TRBD2 on 6 matching bases. The CDR3 totals 13 residues. Germline V CDR1 and CDR2: MNHEY, SVGAGI. The V end was cut by 4 bases, the J end by 2 bases, with 8 bases between. In DNA form, the CDR3 reads TGTGCCAGCAGTTTGGGGGGTCAAGAGACCCAGTACTTC. Protein product: CASSLGGQETQYF.

This rearrangement joins TRBV5-1 to TRBJ2-1; tentatively, D is TRBD1 (6 bases). The CDR3 is 14 amino acids. Germline CDR1 reads SGHRS; CDR2 reads YFSETQ. V was trimmed by 0 bases and J by 8 bases, leaving 12 bases between them. CDR3 bases: TGCGCCAGCAGCTTGGGGCTCAGGGGTGATGAGCAGTTCTTC. As protein: CASSLGLRGDEQFF. Full variable domain (rest looked up from reference TRBV5-1 and TRBJ2-1): KAGVTQTPRYLIKTRGQQVTLSCSPISGHRSVSWYQQTPGQGLQFLFEYFSETQRNKGNFPGRFSGRQFSNSRSEMNVSTLELGDSALYLCASSLGLRGDEQFFGPGTRLTVL.

This clone was detected only once. The chain carries TRBV6-5 and TRBJ2-1, with D maybe TRBD2 (6 bases). V was pared by 6 bases and J by 4 bases, with 13 bases between. Germline assignment: CDR1 MNHEY and CDR2 SVGAGI. The CDR3 length is 14 residues. This chain's CDR3 is CASSGGSLYNEQFF. The CDR3 DNA sequence: TGTGCCAGCAGCGGAGGGAGCCTTTACAATGAGCAGTTCTTC.

This clone came up once. The chain uses TRBV28 and TRBJ2-7; D perhaps matches TRBD2 (5 bases). Between the trimmed V and J ends, which lost 1 base and 3 bases, there was a span of 10 bases. Germline values: CDR1 MDHEN, CDR2 SYDVKM. The CDR3 extends over 14 amino acids. In DNA form, the CDR3 reads TGTGCCAGCAGTTTATTCTACGGGAACTACGAGCAGTACTTC. Protein: CASSLFYGNYEQYF. The whole variable domain, remainder taken from reference TRBV28 and TRBJ2-7, is DVKVTQSSRYLVKRTGEKVFLECVQDMDHENMFWYRQDPGLGLRLIYFSYDVKMKEKGDIPEGYSVSREKKERFSLILESASTNQTSMYLCASSLFYGNYEQYFGPGTRLTVT.

The J gene is TRBJ2-3, the V gene TRBV18; D unclear. From germline, CDR1 is KGHSH and CDR2 LQKENI. V dropped 2 bases and J dropped 6 bases, with 12 bases sitting between them. The CDR3 is 14 residues long. This CDR3 reads CASSPSAKQDTQYF. The CDR3, as DNA: TGTGCCAGCTCACCATCGGCGAAACAGGATACGCAGTATTTT.

The DNA for the CDR3 is TGTGCCAGCAGTGACCAGGGATTGAGTCCCGAGCAGTACTTC. This codes for CASSDQGLSPEQYF. The gene calls are TRBV2 and TRBJ2-7, with TRBD1 as a possible D gene (5 bases). Trimming stripped 3 bases from V and 6 bases from J, with 15 bases between. Germline CDR1 reads SNHLY; CDR2 reads FYNNEI. The CDR3 runs to 14 residues.

The rearrangement links TRBV7-9 to TRBJ1-1; possibly TRBD1 for D (5 bases). V was cut by 2 bases and J by 3 bases, with 10 bases left in between. Germline assignment: CDR1 SEHNR and CDR2 FQNEAQ (reference sequence). This CDR3 has 14 amino acids. CDR3 sequence: CASSLSGRYTEAFF. The CDR3, as DNA: TGTGCCAGCAGCTTATCAGGGAGGTACACTGAAGCTTTCTTT.

V is TRBV6-1 and J is TRBJ2-2; maybe TRBD2 (6 bases). The CDR3 is 15 residues long. Looked up from germline, CDR1 is MNHNS and CDR2 is SASEGT. The ends were cut back, 2 bases at V and 2 bases at J, with 9 bases in the middle. The CDR3: CASSEMGGNTGELFF. In DNA, the CDR3 is TGTGCCAGCAGTGAAATGGGGGGAAACACCGGGGAGCTGTTTTTT.

This clone was seen only once. This chain joins TRBV19 and TRBJ1-2; D might be TRBD1 (5 bases). CDR1 and CDR2 (germline): LNHDA, SQIVND (reference sequence). The CDR3 is made up of 14 amino acids. With 2 bases removed from V and 3 bases from J, the gap between germline ends came to 10 bases. The CDR3 region is CASSIRGLHYGYTF. CDR3 nucleotide sequence: TGTGCCAGTAGTATACGGGGGTTACACTATGGCTACACCTTC.

The chain recombines TRBV6-1 with TRBJ2-7; possibly TRBD1 for D (5 bases). CDR1 is MNHNS, CDR2 SASEGT, per germline. V lost 5 bases to trimming and J lost 2 bases, with 13 bases between them. The CDR3 is 14 amino acids. The CDR3 DNA reads TGTGCCAGCAGTCACCCAGGGCTCCCCTACGAGCAGTACTTC. It yields the protein CASSHPGLPYEQYF.